Presented here are 17 T cell receptor beta chains from one specimen sequenced in a study of blood T cell repertoires in COVID-19. Libraries were prepared by immunoSEQ multiplex PCR; TCRdb keeps only in-frame clonotypes and omits some of them. The sample lists around 130,000 clones; about 87% were seen once. The sequenced sample was peripheral blood. These receptors all come from a woman aged 45-60 years with acute or convalescent COVID-19.

The gene calls are TRBV6-4 and TRBJ2-2; maybe TRBD1 (5 bases). The length of the CDR3 is 14 residues. Germline V gene sequence: CDR1 MRHNA, CDR2 SNTAGT. The V gene lost 3 bases and the J gene lost 4 bases, with 9 bases spanning the gap. The CDR3: CASSEQETTGELFF. CDR3 sequence (DNA): TGTGCCAGCAGTGAACAGGAGACCACCGGGGAGCTGTTTTTT.

The chain carries TRBV11-3 and TRBJ2-7, with D maybe TRBD2 (6 bases). The length of the CDR3 is 15 residues. Germline CDR1 SGHNT, CDR2 YENEEA. The V gene lost 5 bases and the J gene lost 3 bases, with 17 bases spanning the gap. The chain's CDR3 is CASSGLEGRNYEQYF. CDR3 sequence (DNA): TGTGCCAGCAGCGGGCTGGAGGGACGAAACTACGAGCAGTACTTC.

V and J are TRBV6-6 and TRBJ2-5; 10 bases align to TRBD1. The CDR3 runs 15 residues. Germline V lookup: CDR1 MNHNY, CDR2 SVGAGI (reference sequence). The junction had 10 bases not matched to a gene; V was cut back by 5 bases and J by 7 bases. In nucleotides, the CDR3 is TGTGCCAGCAGTACCTTAGGACAGGGGGGGTCGACCCAGTACTTC. Amino acid sequence: CASSTLGQGGSTQYF.

The J gene is TRBJ1-1, the V gene TRBV2, with no clear D. In germline, CDR1 is SNHLY, CDR2 FYNNEI. V gave up 8 bases and J gave up 1 base, with 8 bases separating them. The CDR3 is made up of 12 amino acids. Written as DNA, the CDR3 is TGTGCCAGCGAGGCGGGGAACACTGAAGCTTTCTTT. Protein: CASEAGNTEAFF.

The chain joins TRBV7-3 to TRBJ2-3, with 7 bases that match TRBD1. There are 14 residues in the CDR3. Germline V gene sequence: CDR1 SGHTA, CDR2 FQGTGA. J gave up 11 bases and V 4 bases, and 12 bases lay outside the gene matches. This chain's CDR3 is CASSYDRGGGGQYF. The DNA of the CDR3 is TGTGCCAGCAGCTATGACCGAGGGGGCGGAGGGCAGTATTTT.

The chain carries TRBV7-8 and TRBJ2-3, with 8 bases that match TRBD2. Trimming removed 6 bases from V and 2 bases from J; junction bases left unmatched: 10. CDR3 length equals 16 residues. Germline lookup yields CDR1 SGHVS and CDR2 FQNEAQ. DNA of the CDR3: TGTGCCAGCAGTTATCGGGCAGCGGGGGACACAGATACGCAGTATTTT. This translates into CASSYRAAGDTDTQYF.

The chain has TRBV3-1 (or the pseudogene TRBV3-2) and TRBJ2-2, with unresolved D. Germline V lookup: CDR1 LGHDT, CDR2 YNNKEL (reference sequence). The CDR3 totals 15 residues. V lost 3 bases, J lost 4 bases, and 12 bases lay in between. The CDR3, as DNA: TGTGCCAGCAGCCAGTTCACCAGTGGCACCGGGGAGCTGTTTTTT. It yields the protein CASSQFTSGTGELFF.

This clone has a single count. The chain has TRBV9 and TRBJ2-6, with 7 bases fitting TRBD2. Trimming removed 4 bases from V and 1 base from J; junction bases left unmatched: 14. The CDR3 sequence is 19 residues long. Germline CDR1 and CDR2: SGDLS and YYNGEE. In DNA form, the CDR3 reads TGTGCCAGCAGCCCCAGTGGGGGGGGATCCTGGTCTGGGGCCAACGTCCTGACTTTC. Protein product: CASSPSGGGSWSGANVLTF.

The V and J genes are TRBV7-2 and TRBJ1-2; no reliable D call. The CDR3 totals 14 residues. Per germline, CDR1 SGHTA and CDR2 FQGNSA. V gave up 1 base and J gave up 2 bases, with 8 bases separating them. CDR3 coding DNA: TGTGCCAGCAGCTTAGGGAGGGTGAACTATGGCTACACCTTC. It specifies CASSLGRVNYGYTF. Variable domain in full (rest from reference TRBV7-2 and TRBJ1-2): GAGVSQSPSNKVTEKGKDVELRCDPISGHTALYWYRQSLGQGLEFLIYFQGNSAPDKSGLPSDRFSAERTGGSVSTLTIQRTQQEDSAVYLCASSLGRVNYGYTFGSGTRLTVV.

The rearrangement joins TRBV25-1 to TRBJ2-7; TRBD2 is a possible D gene (7 bases). CDR3 size: 15 residues. The germline gives CDR1 MGHDK, CDR2 SYGVNS. Trimming left V 3 bases short and J 2 bases short, with 14 bases between. The CDR3 here is CASSESGGAAYEQYF. The CDR3 DNA is TGTGCCAGCAGTGAGAGTGGGGGGGCGGCCTACGAGCAGTACTTC.

The chain couples TRBV20-1 to TRBJ2-3, with 10 bases identical to TRBD2. The ends lost 3 bases at V and 3 bases at J; junction bases unmatched: 9. Germline lookup yields CDR1 DFQATT and CDR2 SNEGSKA (reference sequence). CDR3 length: 16 residues. The CDR3 DNA sequence: TGCAGTGCTAGTGACTCCGGGACTAGCGTGACAGATACGCAGTATTTT. This translates into CSASDSGTSVTDTQYF.

This chain joins TRBV6-5 and TRBJ1-2; 8 positions match TRBD1. J lost 4 bases, V lost 2 bases, and 6 bases had no gene match. The CDR3 sequence is 15 residues long. CDR1 and CDR2 from the germline V gene are MNHEY and SVGAGI. The CDR3 region has the DNA TGTGCCAGCAGTTACCCGGGACAGGTGGGCTATGGCTACACCTTC. It encodes CASSYPGQVGYGYTF.

The rearrangement joins TRBV4-3 to TRBJ2-1, with a tentative D call TRBD2 (6 bases). Trimming left V 0 bases short and J 6 bases short, with 12 bases between. Germline-derived CDR1 and CDR2 are LGHNA and YSLEER. The CDR3 sequence is 15 residues long. In DNA form, the CDR3 reads TGCGCCAGCAGCCAAGATTACGGGAGTCCCAATGAGCAGTTCTTC. Translating it yields CASSQDYGSPNEQFF.

V usage is TRBV5-6 and J usage is TRBJ2-7, with 8 bases that match TRBD1. The germline V gene has CDR1 SGHDT and CDR2 YYEEEE. The CDR3 covers 15 residues. The trim removed 1 base at V and 4 bases at J, leaving 7 bases unmatched. DNA of the CDR3: TGTGCCAGCAGCTTGTATCAGGACAGGGTTTACGAGCAGTACTTC. It codes for CASSLYQDRVYEQYF.

This clone has a single count. V is TRBV16 and J is TRBJ2-7, with D possibly TRBD2 on 5 matching bases. Germline CDR1 KGHSY, CDR2 FQNENV. With 1 base removed from V and 2 bases from J, the gap between germline ends came to 12 bases. The CDR3 sequence is 15 residues long. The CDR3 bases are TGTGCCAGCAGCCAATATTGGACTCGGACCTACGAGCAGTACTTC. Translating gives CASSQYWTRTYEQYF. Using reference TRBV16 and TRBJ2-7 for the parts outside the CDR3, the full variable domain is GEEVAQTPKHLVRGEGQKAKLYCAPIKGHSYVFWYQQVLKNEFKFLISFQNENVFDETGMPKERFSAKCLPNSPCSLEIQATKLEDSAVYFCASSQYWTRTYEQYFGPGTRLTVT.

V usage is TRBV29-1 and J usage is TRBJ2-5; D possibly corresponds to TRBD2 (7 bases). The CDR3 is made up of 13 amino acids. Germline assignment: CDR1 SQVTM and CDR2 ANQGSEA. V lost 7 bases and J lost 5, with 17 bases in between. CDR3 protein: CSGGRGGSETQYF. Here the CDR3 DNA reads TGCAGCGGGGGAAGGGGGGGAAGCGAGACCCAGTACTTC. The full variable domain, its missing parts supplied by reference TRBV29-1 and TRBJ2-5, is SAVISQKPSRDICQRGTSLTIQCQVDSQVTMMFWYRQQPGQSLTLIATANQGSEATYESGFVIDKFPISRPNLTFSTLTVSNMSPEDSSIYLCSGGRGGSETQYFGPGTRLLVL.

The V gene is TRBV6-6, the J gene TRBJ1-5; D may be TRBD1 (5 bases). V was clipped by 10 bases and J by 6 bases, with 22 bases between them. Germline V CDR1 and CDR2: MNHNY, SVGAGI (reference sequence). The CDR3 is 15 amino acids. CDR3 amino acids: CATNLGGGDGQPQHF. CDR3 DNA sequence: TGTGCCACCAATCTGGGGGGAGGGGATGGTCAGCCCCAGCATTTT.